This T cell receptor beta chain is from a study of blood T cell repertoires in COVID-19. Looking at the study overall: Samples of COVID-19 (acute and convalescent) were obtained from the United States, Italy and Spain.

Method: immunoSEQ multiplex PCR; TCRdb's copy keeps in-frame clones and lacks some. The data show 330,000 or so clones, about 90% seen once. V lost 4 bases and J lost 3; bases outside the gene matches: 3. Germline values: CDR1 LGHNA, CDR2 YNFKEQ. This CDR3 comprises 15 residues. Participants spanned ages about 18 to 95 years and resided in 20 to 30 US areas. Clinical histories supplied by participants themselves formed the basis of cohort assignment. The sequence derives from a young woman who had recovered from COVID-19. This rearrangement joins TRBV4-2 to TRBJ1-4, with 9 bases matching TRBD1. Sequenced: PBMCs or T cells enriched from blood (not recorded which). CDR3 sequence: CASSPRDRANEKLFF. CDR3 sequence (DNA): TGTGCCAGCAGCCCCCGGGACAGGGCTAATGAAAAACTGTTTTTT.